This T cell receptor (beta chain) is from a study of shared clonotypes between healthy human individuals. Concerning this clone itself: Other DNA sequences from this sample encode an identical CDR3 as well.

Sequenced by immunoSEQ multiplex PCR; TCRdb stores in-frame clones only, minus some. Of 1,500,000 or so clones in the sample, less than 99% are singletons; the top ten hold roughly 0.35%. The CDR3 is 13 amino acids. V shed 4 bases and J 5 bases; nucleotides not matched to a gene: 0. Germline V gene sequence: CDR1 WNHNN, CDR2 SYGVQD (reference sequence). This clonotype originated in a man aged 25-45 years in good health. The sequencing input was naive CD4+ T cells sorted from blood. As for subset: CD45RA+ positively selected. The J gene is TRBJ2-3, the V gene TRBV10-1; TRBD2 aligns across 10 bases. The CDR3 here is CASSGLAGDTQYF. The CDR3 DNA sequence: TGCGCCAGCAGTGGACTAGCGGGAGATACGCAGTATTTT.